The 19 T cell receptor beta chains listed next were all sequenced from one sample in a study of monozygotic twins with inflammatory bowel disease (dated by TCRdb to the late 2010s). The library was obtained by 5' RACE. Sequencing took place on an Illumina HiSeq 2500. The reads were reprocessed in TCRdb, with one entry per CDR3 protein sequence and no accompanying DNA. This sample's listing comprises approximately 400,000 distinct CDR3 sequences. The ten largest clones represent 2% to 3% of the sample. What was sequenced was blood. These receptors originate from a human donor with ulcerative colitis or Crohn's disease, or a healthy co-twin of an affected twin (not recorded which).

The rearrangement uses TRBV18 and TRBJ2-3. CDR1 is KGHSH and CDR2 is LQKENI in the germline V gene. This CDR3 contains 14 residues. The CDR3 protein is CASSPRGLLNNQYF.

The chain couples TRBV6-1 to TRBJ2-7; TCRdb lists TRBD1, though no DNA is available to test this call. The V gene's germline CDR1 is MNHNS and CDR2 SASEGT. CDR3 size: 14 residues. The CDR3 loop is CASRTGTDGYEQYF.

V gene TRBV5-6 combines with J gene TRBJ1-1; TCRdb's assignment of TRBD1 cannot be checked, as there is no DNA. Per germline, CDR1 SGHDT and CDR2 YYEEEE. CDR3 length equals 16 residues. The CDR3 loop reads CASSLKPTGANTEAFF.

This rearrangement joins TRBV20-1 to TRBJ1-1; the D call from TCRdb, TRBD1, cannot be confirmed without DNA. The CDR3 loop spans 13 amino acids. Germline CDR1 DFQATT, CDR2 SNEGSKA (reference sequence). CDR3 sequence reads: CSAREGVRTEAFF.

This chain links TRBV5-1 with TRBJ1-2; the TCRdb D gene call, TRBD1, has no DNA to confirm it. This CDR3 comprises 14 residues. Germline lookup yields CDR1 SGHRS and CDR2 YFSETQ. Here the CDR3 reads CASSLVGTGVGYTF.

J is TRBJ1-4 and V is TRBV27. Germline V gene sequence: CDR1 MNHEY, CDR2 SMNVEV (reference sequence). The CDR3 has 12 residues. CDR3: CASSRLNEKLFF.

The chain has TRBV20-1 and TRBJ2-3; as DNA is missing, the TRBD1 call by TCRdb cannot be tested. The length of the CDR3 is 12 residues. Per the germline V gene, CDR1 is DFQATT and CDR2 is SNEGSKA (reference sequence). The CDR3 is CSANQGADTQYF.

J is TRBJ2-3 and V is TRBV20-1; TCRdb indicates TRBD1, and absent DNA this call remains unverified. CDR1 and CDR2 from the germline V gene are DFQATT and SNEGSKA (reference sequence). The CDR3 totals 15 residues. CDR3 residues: CSARDQGIRTDTQYF.

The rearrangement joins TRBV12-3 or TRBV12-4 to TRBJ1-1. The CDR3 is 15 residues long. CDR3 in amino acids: CASSYSGVKNTEAFF.

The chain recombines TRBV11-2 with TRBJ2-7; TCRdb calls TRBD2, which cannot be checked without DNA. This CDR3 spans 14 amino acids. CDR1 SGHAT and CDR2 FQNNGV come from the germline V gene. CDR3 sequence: CASSPAGVPYEQYF.

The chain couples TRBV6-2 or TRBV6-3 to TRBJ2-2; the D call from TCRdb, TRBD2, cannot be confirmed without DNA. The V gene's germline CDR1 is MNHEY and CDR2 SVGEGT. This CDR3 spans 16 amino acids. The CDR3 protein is CASSTSGTSVAGELFF.

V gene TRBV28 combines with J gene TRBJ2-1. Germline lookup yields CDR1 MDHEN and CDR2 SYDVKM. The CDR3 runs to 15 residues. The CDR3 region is CASSLGSLSYNEQFF.

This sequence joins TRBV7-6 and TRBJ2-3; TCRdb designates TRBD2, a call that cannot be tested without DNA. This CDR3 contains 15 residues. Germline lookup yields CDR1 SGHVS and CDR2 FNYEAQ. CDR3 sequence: CASSFPSVDTDTQYF.

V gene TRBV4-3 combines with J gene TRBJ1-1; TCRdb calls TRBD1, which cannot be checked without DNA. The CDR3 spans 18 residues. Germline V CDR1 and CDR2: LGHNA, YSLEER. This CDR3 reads CASSQDRIPGGEGTEAFF.

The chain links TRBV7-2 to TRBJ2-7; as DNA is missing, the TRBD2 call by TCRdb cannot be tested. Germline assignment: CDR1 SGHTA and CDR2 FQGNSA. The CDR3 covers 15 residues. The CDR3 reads CASSLGLALTYEQYF.

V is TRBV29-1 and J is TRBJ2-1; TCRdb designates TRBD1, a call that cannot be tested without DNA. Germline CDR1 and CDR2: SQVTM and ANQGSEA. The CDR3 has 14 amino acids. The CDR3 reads CSVEIEDSYNEQFF.

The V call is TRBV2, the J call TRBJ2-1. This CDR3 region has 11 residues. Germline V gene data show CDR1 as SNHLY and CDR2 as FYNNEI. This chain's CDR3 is CASSVHSEQFF.

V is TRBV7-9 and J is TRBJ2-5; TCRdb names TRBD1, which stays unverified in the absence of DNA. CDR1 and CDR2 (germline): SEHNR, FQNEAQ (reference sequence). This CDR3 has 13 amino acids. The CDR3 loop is CASRLGTAETQYF.

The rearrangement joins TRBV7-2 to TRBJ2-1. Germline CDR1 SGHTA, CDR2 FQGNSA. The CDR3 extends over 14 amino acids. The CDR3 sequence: CASSSASPYNEQFF.